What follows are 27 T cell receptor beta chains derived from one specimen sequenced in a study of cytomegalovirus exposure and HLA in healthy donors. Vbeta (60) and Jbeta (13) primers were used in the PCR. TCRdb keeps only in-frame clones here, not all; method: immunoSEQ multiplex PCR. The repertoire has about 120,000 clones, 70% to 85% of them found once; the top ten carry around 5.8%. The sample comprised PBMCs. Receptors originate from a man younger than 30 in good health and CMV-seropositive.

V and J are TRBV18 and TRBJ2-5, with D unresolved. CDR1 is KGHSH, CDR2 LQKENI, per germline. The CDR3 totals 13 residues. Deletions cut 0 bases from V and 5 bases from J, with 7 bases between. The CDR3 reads CASSPPVRETQYF. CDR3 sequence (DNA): TGTGCCAGCTCACCACCGGTCCGGGAGACCCAGTACTTC.

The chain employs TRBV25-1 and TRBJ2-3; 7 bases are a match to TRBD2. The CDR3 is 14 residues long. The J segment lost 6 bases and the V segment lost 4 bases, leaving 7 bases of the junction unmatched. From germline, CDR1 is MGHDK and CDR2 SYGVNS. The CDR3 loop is CASSVAGAPDTQYF. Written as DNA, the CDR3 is TGTGCCAGCAGTGTAGCGGGTGCCCCCGATACGCAGTATTTT. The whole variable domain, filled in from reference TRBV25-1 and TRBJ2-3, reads EADIYQTPRYLVIGTGKKITLECSQTMGHDKMYWYQQDPGMELHLIHYSYGVNSTEKGDLSSESTVSRIRTEHFPLTLESARPSHTSQYLCASSVAGAPDTQYFGPGTRLTVL.

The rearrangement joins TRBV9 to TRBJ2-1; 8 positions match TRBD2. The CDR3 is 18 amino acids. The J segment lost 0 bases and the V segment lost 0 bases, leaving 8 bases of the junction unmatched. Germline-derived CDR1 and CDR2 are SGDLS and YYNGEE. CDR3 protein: CASSVGPAGVFSYNEQFF. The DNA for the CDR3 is TGTGCCAGCAGCGTAGGCCCAGCGGGAGTTTTCTCCTACAATGAGCAGTTCTTC.

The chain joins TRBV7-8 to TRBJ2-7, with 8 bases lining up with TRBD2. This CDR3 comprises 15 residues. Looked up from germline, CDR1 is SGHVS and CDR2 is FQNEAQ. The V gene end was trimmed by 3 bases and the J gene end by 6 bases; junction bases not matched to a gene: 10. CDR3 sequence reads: CASSFGVGTRGEQYF. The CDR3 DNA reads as TGTGCCAGCAGCTTTGGAGTCGGGACTAGAGGCGAGCAGTACTTC.

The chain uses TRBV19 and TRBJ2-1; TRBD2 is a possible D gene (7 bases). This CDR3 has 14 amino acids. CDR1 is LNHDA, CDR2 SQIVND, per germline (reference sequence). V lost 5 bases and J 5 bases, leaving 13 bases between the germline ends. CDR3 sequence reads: CASSGGGENNEQFF. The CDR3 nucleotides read TGTGCCAGTAGTGGCGGGGGCGAGAACAATGAGCAGTTCTTC.

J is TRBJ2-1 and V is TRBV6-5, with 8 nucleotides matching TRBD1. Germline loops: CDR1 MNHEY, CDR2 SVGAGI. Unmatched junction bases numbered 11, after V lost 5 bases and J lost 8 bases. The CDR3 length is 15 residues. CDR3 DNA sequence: TGTGCCAGCAGTCCCCCCCGGACAGGGATCTATGAGCAGTTCTTC. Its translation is CASSPPRTGIYEQFF.

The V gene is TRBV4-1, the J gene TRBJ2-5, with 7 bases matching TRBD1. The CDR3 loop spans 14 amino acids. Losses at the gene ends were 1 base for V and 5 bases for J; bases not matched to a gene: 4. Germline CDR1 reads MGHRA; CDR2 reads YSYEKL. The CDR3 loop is CASSQGQGGETQYF. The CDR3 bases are TGCGCCAGCAGCCAAGGACAGGGCGGGGAGACCCAGTACTTC.

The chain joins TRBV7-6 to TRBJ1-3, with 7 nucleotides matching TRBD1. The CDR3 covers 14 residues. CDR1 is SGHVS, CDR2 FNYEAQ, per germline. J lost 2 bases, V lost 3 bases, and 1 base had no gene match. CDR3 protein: CASSFDRAGNTIYF. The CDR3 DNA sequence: TGTGCCAGCAGCTTTGACAGGGCTGGAAACACCATATATTTT.

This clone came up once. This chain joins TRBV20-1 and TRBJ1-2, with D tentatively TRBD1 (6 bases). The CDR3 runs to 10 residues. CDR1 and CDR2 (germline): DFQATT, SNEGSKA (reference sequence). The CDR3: CSGTNYGYTF. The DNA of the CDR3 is TGCAGCGGGACAAACTATGGCTACACCTTC.

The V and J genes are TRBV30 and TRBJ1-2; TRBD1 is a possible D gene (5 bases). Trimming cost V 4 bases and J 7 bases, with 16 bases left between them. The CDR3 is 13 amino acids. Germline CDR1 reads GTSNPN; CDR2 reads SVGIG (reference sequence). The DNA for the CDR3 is TGTGCCTGGACTCTCGGGGGTCCAAGTGGCTACACCTTC. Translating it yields CAWTLGGPSGYTF.

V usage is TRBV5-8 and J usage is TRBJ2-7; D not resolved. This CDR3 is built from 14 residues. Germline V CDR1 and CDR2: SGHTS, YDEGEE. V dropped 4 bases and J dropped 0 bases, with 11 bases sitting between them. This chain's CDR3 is CASSLRYRSYEQYF. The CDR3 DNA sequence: TGTGCCAGCAGCCTCAGGTACCGCTCCTACGAGCAGTACTTC.

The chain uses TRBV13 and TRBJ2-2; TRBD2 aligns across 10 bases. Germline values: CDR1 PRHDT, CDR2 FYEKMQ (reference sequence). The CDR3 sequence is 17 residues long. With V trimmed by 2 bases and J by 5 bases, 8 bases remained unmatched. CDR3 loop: CASSLLAGARRTGELFF. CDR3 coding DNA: TGTGCCAGCAGCTTACTAGCGGGAGCCCGTCGAACCGGGGAGCTGTTTTTT.

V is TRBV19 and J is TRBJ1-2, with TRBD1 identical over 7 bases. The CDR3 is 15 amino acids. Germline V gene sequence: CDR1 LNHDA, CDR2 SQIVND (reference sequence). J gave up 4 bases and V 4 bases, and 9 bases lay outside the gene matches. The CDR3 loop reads CASSKRQGIVYGYTF. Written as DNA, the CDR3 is TGTGCCAGTAGTAAAAGACAGGGAATAGTCTATGGCTACACCTTC.

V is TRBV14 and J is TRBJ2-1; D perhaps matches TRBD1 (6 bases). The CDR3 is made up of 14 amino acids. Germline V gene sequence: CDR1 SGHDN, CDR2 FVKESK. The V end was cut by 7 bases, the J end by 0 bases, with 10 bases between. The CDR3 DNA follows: TGTGCCAGCAACGACAGGAGCTCCTACAATGAGCAGTTCTTC. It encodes CASNDRSSYNEQFF.

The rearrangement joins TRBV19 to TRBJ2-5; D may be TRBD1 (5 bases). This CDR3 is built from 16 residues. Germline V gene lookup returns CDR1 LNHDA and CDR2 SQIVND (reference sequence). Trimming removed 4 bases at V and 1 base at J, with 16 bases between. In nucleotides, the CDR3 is TGTGCCAGTAGTAGGCCCGACAGTCCATCCCAAGAGACCCAGTACTTC. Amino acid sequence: CASSRPDSPSQETQYF.

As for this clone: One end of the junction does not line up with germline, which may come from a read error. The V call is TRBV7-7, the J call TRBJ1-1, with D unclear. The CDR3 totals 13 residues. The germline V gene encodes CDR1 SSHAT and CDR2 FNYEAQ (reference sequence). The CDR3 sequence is CASSLHRSTEAFF. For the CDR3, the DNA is TGTGCTAGCAGCTTACATAGGAGCACTGAAGCTTTCTTT. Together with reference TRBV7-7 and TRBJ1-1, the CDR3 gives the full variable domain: GAGVSQSPRYKVTKRGQDVTLRCDPISSHATLYWYQQALGQGPEFLTYFNYEAQPDKSGLPSDRFSAERPEGSISTLTIQRTEQRDSAMYRCASSLHRSTEAFFGQGTRLTVV.

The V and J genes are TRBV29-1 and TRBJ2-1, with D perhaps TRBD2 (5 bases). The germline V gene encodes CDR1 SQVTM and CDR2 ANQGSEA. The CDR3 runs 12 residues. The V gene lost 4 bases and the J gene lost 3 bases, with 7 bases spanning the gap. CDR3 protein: CSVGLSYNEQFF. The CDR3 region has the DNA TGCAGCGTTGGACTAAGCTACAATGAGCAGTTCTTC.

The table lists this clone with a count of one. The CDR3 DNA reads TGTGCCAGCAGCTTTGAGACCGGGGAGCTGTTTTTT. It is translated as CASSFETGELFF. The J gene is TRBJ2-2, the V gene TRBV7-6; D not certain. The CDR3 has 12 residues. Between the trimmed V and J ends, which lost 3 bases and 5 bases, there was a span of 4 bases. CDR1 and CDR2 (germline): SGHVS, FNYEAQ.

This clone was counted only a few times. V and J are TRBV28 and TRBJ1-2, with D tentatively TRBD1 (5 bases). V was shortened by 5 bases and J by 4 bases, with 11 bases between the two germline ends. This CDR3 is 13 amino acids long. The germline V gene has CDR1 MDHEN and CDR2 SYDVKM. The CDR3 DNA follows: TGTGCCAGCAGTCTCGGGACTCTCTATGGCTACACCTTC. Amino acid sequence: CASSLGTLYGYTF.

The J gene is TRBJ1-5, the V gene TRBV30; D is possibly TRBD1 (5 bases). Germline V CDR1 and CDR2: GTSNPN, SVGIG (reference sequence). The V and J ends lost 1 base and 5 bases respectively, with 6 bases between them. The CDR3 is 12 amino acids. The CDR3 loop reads CAWSGQHQPQHF. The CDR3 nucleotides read TGTGCCTGGAGTGGACAGCATCAGCCCCAGCATTTT.

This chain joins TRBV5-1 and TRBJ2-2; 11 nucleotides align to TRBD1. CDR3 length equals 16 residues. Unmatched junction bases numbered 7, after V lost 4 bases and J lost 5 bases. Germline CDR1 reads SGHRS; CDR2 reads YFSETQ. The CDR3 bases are TGCGCCAGCAGCCTGGGACAGGGGGTGGATACCGGGGAGCTGTTTTTT. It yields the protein CASSLGQGVDTGELFF.

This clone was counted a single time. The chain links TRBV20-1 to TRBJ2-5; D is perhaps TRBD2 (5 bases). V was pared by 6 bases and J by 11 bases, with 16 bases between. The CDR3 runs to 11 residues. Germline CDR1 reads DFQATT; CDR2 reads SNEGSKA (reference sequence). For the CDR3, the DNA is TGCAGTGCAACTTCTCGGGGTGAGCAGTACTTC. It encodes CSATSRGEQYF.

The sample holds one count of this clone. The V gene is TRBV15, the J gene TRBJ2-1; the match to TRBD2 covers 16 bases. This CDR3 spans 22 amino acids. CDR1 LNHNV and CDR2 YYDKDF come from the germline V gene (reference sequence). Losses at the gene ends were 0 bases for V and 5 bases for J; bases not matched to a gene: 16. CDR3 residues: CATSRDWGLAGGRGSRDNEQFF. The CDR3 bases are TGTGCCACCAGCAGAGACTGGGGACTAGCGGGGGGGCGGGGGAGTCGGGACAATGAGCAGTTCTTC.

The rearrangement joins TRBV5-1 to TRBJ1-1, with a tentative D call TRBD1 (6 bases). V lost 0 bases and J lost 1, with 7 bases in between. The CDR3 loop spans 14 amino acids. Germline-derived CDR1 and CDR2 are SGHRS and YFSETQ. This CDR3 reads CASSLEGGNTEAFF. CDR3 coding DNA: TGCGCCAGCAGCTTGGAAGGGGGGAACACTGAAGCTTTCTTT. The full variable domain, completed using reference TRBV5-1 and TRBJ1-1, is KAGVTQTPRYLIKTRGQQVTLSCSPISGHRSVSWYQQTPGQGLQFLFEYFSETQRNKGNFPGRFSGRQFSNSRSEMNVSTLELGDSALYLCASSLEGGNTEAFFGQGTRLTVV.

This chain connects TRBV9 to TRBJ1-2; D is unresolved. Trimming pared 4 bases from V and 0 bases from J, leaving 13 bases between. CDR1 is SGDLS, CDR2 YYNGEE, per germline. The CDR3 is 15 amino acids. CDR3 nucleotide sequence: TGTGCCAGCAGCCCGGGGTCAATGTCTAACTATGGCTACACCTTC. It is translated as CASSPGSMSNYGYTF.

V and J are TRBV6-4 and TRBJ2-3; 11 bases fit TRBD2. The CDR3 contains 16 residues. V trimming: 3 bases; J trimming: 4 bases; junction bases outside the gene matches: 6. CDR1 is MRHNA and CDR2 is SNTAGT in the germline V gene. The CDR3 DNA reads TGTGCCAGCAGTGAGCTTCTAGCGGGGGGCCCAGATACGCAGTATTTT. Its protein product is CASSELLAGGPDTQYF.

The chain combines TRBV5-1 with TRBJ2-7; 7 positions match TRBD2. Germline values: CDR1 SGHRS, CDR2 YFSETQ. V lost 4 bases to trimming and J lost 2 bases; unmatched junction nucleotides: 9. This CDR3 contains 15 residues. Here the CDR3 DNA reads TGCGCCAGCAGCCCTTGGGGGGGAAAGCCCTACGAGCAGTACTTC. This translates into CASSPWGGKPYEQYF. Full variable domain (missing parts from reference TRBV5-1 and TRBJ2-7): KAGVTQTPRYLIKTRGQQVTLSCSPISGHRSVSWYQQTPGQGLQFLFEYFSETQRNKGNFPGRFSGRQFSNSRSEMNVSTLELGDSALYLCASSPWGGKPYEQYFGPGTRLTVT.